This TCR beta chain was obtained from a study of beta chain features in type 1 diabetes. A note on this clone: The antigen is not known.

The CDR3 length is 15 residues. Germline CDR1 reads SEHNR; CDR2 reads FQNEAQ (reference sequence). Expressed TCRB transcripts were sequenced, since all the RNA that had been isolated was reverse transcribed. The data were produced by immunoSEQ multiplex PCR, yet TCRdb's version contains in-frame clones alone and is incomplete. The data hold approximately 30,000 clones, with about two thirds observed a single time. Study conclusions and caveats: The VDJ junctions of type 1 diabetes patients carried fewer insertions and more deletions. Possible PCR preference for shorter templates applied equally to patients and controls. Moderately but significantly shorter TCRB CDR3s were found in Type 1 diabetes patients in all four CD4+ subsets.

Each of the CD4+ naive, central memory, regulatory and stem cell-like memory populations was sorted via CD45RO/CCR7/CD25/CD127/CD95/CD27. Source material: Tregs from blood. V usage is TRBV7-9 and J usage is TRBJ2-5; 8 bases align to TRBD1. TRBJ2-7 explains the end of the DNA better; the J call may be wrong. The receptor's source is a woman aged 30 to 39 with type 1 diabetes. The DNA for the CDR3 is TGTGCCAGCAGCCAGTGGACAGGGAACACCTACGAGCAGTACTTC. As protein: CASSQWTGNTYEQYF.